This T cell receptor (beta chain) originates from a study of blood T cells in healthy people across ages (dated by TCRdb to about 2015). Regarding the study in general: Template switching captured roughly one uniquely barcoded TCR beta cDNA molecule per two T cells in model experiments. To avoid experimental bias, donors of different ages were distributed randomly across sequencing lanes. Using the same blood draw, the study looked at two additional independent replicas of 1 million unique cDNA reads for two donors, one aged 18 to 30 and the other aged 80 or older. The donors were split into four age groups: young (average 16 years), middle-aged (39), aged (over 55) and long-lived (over 75). Age-related changes in TCR beta repertoire diversity were measured in the study by deep sequencing normalized with unique cDNA molecular identifiers. Paper-wide results and their limitations: Since profiling was done on bulk unsorted PBMCs, naive and antigen-experienced compartments could not be conclusively compared. The long-lived group showed more naive CD4+ T cells, fewer expanded clones and increased TCR diversity than the aged group, suggesting age selection. Because the CMV infection status of the donors was unknown, age-related changes in expanded clonotypes may potentially have been confounded. Observed TCR beta diversity per million T cells fell roughly linearly with age, and a significant reduction was already apparent by age around 40. Estimates of total diversity based on one million sequenced T cells were considered lower bounds and underestimates. There was a strong correlation between observed TCR beta diversity and the percentage of naive T cells measured by flow cytometry.

Comments on this clonotype: Its recognized antigen is unknown. Per-nucleotide qualities are absent, and no much larger clonotype sits a single base away.

The V end gives up 0 bases and the J end 5 bases, leaving 14 bases in the junction not matched to a gene. Including cysteine and phenylalanine, the CDR3 has 17 amino acids. CDR3 DNA only is kept here, 51 bases in frame from base 1. CDR1 and CDR2, looked up from the germline V gene (reference sequence), are DFQATT and SNEGSKA. Library method: 5' RACE. Instrument used: Illumina HiSeq 2500. A second PCR of about 6 to 12 cycles was run with a J-beta primer mix and a sample-barcoded 5' primer. A unique molecular identifier was introduced onto each TCR beta cDNA molecule by a template-switch 5' adaptor carrying 12 random nucleotides. Each sample yielded at least 3 million CDR3-containing paired-end reads. The Mint cDNA synthesis kit, primed by a TRBC-specific oligonucleotide, was used to synthesize first-strand cDNA from all RNA. All cDNA was treated with uracil-DNA glycosylase and then went through a first 18-cycle PCR with the universal primers M1SS and BC2_uni_R. The original methods were these. For normalization, 1 million high-quality reads were randomly selected from each sample, with every read carrying a distinct molecular identifier. Instead of being binned into consensus sequences, reads with shared molecular identifiers were discarded. MiTCR, set to a Q25 quality threshold and the strictest error-elimination algorithm, was used for CDR3 identification, clonotype clustering and error correction. A nonparametric unseen species model with Euler transformation was used to estimate a lower bound on total TCR beta diversity. TCRdb applied fastp at Q25 and MiXCR to the public reads, then kept only in-frame beta chains. Records with the same CDR3 protein are collapsed into one entry carrying the most frequent genes and DNA. In this record, the V and J calls reflect TCRdb's handling and not the investigators' own analysis. Within this sample are some 780,000 distinct CDR3 sequences, with 56% of them counted one time only. The ten largest clones add up to roughly 26% of the sample.

The donors were under 40 Caucasian individuals from Russia, aged roughly 6 to 100 years, who were systemically healthy. About 9.1 milliliters of peripheral blood were collected from each donor into EDTA-treated Vacutainer tubes. Ficoll-Paque density-gradient centrifugation was used to isolate PBMCs, with at least 7 million per sample. Total RNA, at least 5.5 micrograms per sample, was extracted from PBMCs with Trizol reagent. For every donor, flow cytometry on a PBMC aliquot measured the percentage of naive CD45RAhigh/CD27high T cells. This receptor chain uses TRBV20-1 and TRBJ1-2; a stretch of 8 junction bases matches TRBD1. This TCR derives from a man in his forties in good health. The sequencing sample was made of blood. Here the CDR3 is given as CSARDGNRGLRGYGYTF. The DNA sequence is TGCAGTGCTAGAGACGGAAACAGGGGGTTACGGGGATATGGCTACACCTTC.